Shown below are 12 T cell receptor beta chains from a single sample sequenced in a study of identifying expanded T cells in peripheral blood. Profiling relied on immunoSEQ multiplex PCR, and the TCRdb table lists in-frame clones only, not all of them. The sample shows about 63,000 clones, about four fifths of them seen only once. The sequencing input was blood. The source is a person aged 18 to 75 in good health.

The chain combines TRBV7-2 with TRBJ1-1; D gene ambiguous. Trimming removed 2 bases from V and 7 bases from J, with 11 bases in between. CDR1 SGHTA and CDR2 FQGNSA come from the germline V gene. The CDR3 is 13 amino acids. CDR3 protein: CASSLMYGVEAFF. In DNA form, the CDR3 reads TGTGCCAGCAGCTTAATGTACGGAGTTGAAGCTTTCTTT.

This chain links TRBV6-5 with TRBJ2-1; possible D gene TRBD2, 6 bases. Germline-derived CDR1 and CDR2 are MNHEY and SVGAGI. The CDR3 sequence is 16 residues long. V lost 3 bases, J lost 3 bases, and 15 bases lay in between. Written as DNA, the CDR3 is TGTGCCAGCAGTTATTATGGGACTCCCCTCTACAATGAGCAGTTCTTC. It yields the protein CASSYYGTPLYNEQFF.

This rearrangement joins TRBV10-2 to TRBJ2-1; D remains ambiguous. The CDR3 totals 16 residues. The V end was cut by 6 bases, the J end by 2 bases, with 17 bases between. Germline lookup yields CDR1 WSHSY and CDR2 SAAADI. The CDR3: CASRALVHRAYNEQFF. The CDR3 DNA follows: TGCGCCAGCAGGGCTTTAGTTCATCGGGCCTACAATGAGCAGTTCTTC.

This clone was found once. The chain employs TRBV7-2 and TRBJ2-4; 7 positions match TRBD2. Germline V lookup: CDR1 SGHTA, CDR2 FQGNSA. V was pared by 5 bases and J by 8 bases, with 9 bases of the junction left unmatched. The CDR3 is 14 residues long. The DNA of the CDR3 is TGTGCCAGCAGCCGCGGGAGCGGGGAGGACATTCAGTACTTC. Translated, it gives CASSRGSGEDIQYF.

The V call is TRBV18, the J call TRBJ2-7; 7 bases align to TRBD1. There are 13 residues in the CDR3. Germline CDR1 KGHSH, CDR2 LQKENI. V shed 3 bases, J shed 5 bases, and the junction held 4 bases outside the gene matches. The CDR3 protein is CASSPRQGDEQYV. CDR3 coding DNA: TGTGCCAGCTCACCTAGACAGGGTGACGAGCAGTACGTC.

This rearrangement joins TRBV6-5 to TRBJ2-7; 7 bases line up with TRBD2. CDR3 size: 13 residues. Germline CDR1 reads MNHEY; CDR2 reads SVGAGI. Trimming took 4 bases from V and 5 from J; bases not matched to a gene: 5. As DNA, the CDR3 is TGTGCCAGCAGTTCAGGGAGCGGGGACGAGCAGTACGTC. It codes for CASSSGSGDEQYV.

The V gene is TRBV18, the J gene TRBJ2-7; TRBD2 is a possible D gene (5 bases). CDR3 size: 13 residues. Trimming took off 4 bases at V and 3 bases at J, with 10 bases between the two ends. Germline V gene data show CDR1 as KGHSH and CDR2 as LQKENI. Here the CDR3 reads CASSLNRGYEQYF. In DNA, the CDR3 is TGTGCCAGCTCACTCAACCGGGGCTACGAGCAGTACTTC.

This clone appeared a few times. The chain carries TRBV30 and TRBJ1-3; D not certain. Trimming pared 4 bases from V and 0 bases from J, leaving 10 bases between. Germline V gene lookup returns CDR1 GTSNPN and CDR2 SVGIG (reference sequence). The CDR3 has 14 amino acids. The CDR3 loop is CAWIDVHSGNTIYF. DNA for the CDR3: TGTGCCTGGATAGACGTCCACTCTGGAAACACCATATATTTT.

CDR3 loop: CASSFRLDTEAFF. In DNA, the CDR3 is TGCGCCAGCAGCTTCCGGTTAGACACTGAAGCTTTCTTT. This chain connects TRBV5-1 to TRBJ1-1; D is uncertain. V lost 2 bases and J 3 bases, leaving 8 bases between the germline ends. The CDR3 contains 13 residues. Germline V CDR1 and CDR2: SGHRS, YFSETQ.

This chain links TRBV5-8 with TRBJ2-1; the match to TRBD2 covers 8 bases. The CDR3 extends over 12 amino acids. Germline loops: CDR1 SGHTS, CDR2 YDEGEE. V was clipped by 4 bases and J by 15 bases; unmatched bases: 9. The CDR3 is CASSRGLVAGFF. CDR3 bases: TGTGCCAGCAGCCGGGGACTAGTGGCGGGGTTCTTC.

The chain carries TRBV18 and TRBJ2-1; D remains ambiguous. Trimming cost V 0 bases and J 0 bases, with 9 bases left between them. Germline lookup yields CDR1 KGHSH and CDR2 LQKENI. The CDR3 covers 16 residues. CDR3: CASSPPTQSSYNEQFF. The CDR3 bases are TGTGCCAGCTCACCACCCACACAGAGCTCCTACAATGAGCAGTTCTTC.

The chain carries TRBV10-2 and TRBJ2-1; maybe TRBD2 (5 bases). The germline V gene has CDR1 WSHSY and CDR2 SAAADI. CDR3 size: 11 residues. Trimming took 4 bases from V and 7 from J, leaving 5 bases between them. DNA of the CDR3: TGCGCCAGCAGTGGGAGGAATGAGCAGTTCTTC. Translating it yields CASSGRNEQFF.